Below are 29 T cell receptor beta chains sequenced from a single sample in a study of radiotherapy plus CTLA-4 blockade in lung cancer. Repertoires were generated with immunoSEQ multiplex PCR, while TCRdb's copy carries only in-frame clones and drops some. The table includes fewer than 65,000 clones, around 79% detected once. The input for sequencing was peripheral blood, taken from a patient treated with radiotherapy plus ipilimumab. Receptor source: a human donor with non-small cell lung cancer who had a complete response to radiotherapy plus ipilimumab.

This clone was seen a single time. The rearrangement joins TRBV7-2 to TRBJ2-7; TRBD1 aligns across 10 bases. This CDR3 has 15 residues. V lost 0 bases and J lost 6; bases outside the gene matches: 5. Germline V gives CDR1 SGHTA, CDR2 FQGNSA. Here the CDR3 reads CASSLAGQGVSEQYF. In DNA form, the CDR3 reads TGTGCCAGCAGCTTAGCCGGACAGGGGGTAAGCGAGCAGTACTTC.

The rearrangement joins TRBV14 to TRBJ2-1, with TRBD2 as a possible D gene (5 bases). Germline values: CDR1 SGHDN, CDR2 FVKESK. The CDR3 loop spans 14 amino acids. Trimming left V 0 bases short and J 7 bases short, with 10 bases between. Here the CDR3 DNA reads TGTGCCAGCAGCCAAGAGGCTAGGAGGAATGAGCAGTTCTTC. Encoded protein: CASSQEARRNEQFF. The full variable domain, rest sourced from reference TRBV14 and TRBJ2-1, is EAGVTQFPSHSVIEKGQTVTLRCDPISGHDNLYWYRRVMGKEIKFLLHFVKESKQDESGMPNNRFLAERTGGTYSTLKVQPAELEDSGVYFCASSQEARRNEQFFGPGTRLTVL.

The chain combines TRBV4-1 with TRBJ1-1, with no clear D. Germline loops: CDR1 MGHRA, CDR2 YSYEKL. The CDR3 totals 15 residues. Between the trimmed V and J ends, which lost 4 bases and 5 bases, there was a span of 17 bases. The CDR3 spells CASSPPERGVTEAFF. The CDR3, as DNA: TGCGCCAGCAGCCCCCCAGAGAGAGGAGTTACTGAAGCTTTCTTT.

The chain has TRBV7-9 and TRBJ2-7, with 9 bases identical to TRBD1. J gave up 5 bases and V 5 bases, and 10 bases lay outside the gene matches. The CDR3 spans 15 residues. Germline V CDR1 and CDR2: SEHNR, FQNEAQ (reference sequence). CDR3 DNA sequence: TGTGCCAGCAGCCGAGGGACAGGGAGAACTAACGAGCAGTACTTC. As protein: CASSRGTGRTNEQYF.

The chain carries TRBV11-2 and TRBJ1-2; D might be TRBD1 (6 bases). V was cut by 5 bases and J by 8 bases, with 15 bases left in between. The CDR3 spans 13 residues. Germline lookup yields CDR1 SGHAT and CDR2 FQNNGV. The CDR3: CASSHGGHRGYTF. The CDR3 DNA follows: TGTGCCAGCAGCCATGGGGGACATCGGGGCTACACCTTC.

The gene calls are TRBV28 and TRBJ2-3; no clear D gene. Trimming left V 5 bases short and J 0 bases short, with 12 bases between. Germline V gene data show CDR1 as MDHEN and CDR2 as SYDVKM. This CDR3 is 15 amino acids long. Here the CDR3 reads CASSPHHRSTDTQYF. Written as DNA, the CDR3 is TGTGCCAGCAGTCCACATCATCGTAGCACAGATACGCAGTATTTT.

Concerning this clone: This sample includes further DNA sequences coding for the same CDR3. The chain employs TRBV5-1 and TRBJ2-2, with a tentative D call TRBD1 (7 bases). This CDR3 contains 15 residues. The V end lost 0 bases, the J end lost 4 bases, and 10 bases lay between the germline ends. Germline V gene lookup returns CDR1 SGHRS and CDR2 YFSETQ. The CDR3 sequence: CASSLGQGGTGELFF. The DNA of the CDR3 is TGCGCCAGCAGCTTGGGGCAGGGGGGCACCGGGGAGCTGTTTTTT.

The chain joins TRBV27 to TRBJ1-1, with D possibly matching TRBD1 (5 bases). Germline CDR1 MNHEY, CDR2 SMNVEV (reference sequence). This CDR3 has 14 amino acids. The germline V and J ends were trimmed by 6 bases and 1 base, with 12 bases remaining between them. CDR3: CASSTNTGNTEAFF. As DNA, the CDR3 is TGTGCCAGCAGCACCAATACAGGGAACACTGAAGCTTTCTTT.

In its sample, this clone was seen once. Written as DNA, the CDR3 is TGTGCCAGCAGCCAAGGGAGGGCCCTCGGGGGAGATACGCAGTATTTT. It codes for CASSQGRALGGDTQYF. The V and J genes are TRBV14 and TRBJ2-3; TRBD2 is a possible D gene (6 bases). V dropped 1 base and J dropped 5 bases, with 16 bases sitting between them. This CDR3 comprises 16 residues. Per the germline V gene, CDR1 is SGHDN and CDR2 is FVKESK.

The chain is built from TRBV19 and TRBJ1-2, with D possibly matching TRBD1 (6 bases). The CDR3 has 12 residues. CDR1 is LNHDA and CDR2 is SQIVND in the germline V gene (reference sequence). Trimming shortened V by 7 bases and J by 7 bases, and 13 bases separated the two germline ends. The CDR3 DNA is TGTGCCAGTACTAACAGGGAAGTTGGCTACACCTTC. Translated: CASTNREVGYTF.

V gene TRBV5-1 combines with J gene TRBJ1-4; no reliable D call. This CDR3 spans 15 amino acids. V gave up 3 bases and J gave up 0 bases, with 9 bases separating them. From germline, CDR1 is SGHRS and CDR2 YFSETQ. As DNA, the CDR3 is TGCGCCAGCAGCTCCGACGGAGCAACTAATGAAAAACTGTTTTTT. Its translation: CASSSDGATNEKLFF. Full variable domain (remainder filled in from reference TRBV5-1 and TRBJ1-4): KAGVTQTPRYLIKTRGQQVTLSCSPISGHRSVSWYQQTPGQGLQFLFEYFSETQRNKGNFPGRFSGRQFSNSRSEMNVSTLELGDSALYLCASSSDGATNEKLFFGSGTQLSVL.

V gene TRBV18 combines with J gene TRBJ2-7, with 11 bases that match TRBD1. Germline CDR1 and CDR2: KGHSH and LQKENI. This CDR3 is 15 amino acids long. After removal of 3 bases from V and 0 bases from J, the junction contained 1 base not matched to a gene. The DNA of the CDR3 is TGTGCCAGCTCACCCGGACAGGGGGCCTCCTACGAGCAGTACTTC. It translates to CASSPGQGASYEQYF.

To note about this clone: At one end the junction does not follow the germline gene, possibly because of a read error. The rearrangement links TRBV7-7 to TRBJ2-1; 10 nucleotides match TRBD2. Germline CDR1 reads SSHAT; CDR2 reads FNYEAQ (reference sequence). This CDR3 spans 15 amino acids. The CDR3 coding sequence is TGTGCTAGCAGCCCACTAACTAGCGGGAACAATGAGCAGTTCTTC. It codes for CASSPLTSGNNEQFF.

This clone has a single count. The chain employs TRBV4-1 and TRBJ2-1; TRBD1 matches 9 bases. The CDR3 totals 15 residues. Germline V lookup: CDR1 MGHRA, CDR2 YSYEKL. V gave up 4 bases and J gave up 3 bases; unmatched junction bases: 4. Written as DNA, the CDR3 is TGCGCCAGCAGCCGGGGACAGGGTTACTACAATGAGCAGTTCTTC. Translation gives CASSRGQGYYNEQFF.

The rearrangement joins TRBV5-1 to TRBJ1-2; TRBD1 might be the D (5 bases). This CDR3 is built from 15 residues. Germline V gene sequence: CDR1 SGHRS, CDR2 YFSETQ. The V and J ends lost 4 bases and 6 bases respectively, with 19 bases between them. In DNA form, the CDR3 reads TGCGCCAGCAGCAACCAGGGTCCCCCTAGGGATGGCTACACCTTC. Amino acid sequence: CASSNQGPPRDGYTF. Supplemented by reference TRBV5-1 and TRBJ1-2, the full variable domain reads KAGVTQTPRYLIKTRGQQVTLSCSPISGHRSVSWYQQTPGQGLQFLFEYFSETQRNKGNFPGRFSGRQFSNSRSEMNVSTLELGDSALYLCASSNQGPPRDGYTFGSGTRLTVV.

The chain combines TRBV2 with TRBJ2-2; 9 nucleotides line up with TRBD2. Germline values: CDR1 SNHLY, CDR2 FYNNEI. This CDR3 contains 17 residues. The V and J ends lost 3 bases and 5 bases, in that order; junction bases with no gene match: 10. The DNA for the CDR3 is TGTGCCAGCAGTGATCTGGGCGGGGGGGCTATAACCGGGGAGCTGTTTTTT. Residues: CASSDLGGGAITGELFF.

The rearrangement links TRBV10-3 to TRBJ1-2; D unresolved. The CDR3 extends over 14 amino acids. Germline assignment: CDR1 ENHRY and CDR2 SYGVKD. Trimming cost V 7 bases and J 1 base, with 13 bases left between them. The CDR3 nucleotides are TGTGCCATCACACCTACTCCCCTTAACTATGGCTACACCTTC. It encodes CAITPTPLNYGYTF.

The CDR3 spells CAYTSGTPSGANVLTF. CDR3 coding DNA: TGTGCCTACACCAGCGGGACGCCCTCTGGGGCCAACGTCCTGACTTTC. The chain recombines TRBV30 with TRBJ2-6, with 7 positions matching TRBD2. CDR1 and CDR2 (germline): GTSNPN, SVGIG (reference sequence). After removal of 7 bases from V and 0 bases from J, the junction contained 9 bases not matched to a gene. This CDR3 comprises 16 residues.

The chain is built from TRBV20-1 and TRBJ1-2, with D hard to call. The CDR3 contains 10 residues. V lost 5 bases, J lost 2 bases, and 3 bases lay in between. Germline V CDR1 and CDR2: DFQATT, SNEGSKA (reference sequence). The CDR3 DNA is TGCAGTGCTCCGAACTATGGCTACACCTTC. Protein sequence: CSAPNYGYTF.

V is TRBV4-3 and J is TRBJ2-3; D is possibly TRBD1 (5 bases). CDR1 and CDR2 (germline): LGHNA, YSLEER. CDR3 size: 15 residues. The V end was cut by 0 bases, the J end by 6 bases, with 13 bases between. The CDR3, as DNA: TGCGCCAGCAGCCAAGAACACAGGTTAAGTGATACGCAGTATTTT. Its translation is CASSQEHRLSDTQYF.

The CDR3 DNA follows: TGTGCCAGCAGCGTCCCCCCGGGGGATACGCAGTATTTT. This codes for CASSVPPGDTQYF. The chain uses TRBV9 and TRBJ2-3; tentative D call: TRBD2 (5 bases). There are 13 residues in the CDR3. V dropped 2 bases and J dropped 6 bases, with 10 bases sitting between them. The germline V gene has CDR1 SGDLS and CDR2 YYNGEE.

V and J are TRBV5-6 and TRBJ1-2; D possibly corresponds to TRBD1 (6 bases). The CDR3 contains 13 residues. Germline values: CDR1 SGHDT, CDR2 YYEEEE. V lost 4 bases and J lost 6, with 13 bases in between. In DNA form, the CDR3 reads TGTGCCAGCAGCCCTCAGGGGCTTAATGGCTACACCTTC. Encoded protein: CASSPQGLNGYTF.

Written as DNA, the CDR3 is TGCGCCAGCAGTGAGTCGGGAGGGCCCATATATTTT. Its translation is CASSESGGPIYF. This chain connects TRBV10-1 to TRBJ1-3; D remains ambiguous. V was clipped by 0 bases and J by 11 bases, with 8 bases between them. Germline V gives CDR1 WNHNN, CDR2 SYGVQD (reference sequence). CDR3 length: 12 residues.

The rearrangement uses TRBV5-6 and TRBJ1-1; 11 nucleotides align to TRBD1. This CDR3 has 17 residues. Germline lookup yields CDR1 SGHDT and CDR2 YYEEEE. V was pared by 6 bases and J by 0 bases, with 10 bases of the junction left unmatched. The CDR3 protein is CASTRRGQGALNTEAFF. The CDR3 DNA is TGTGCCAGCACCAGGCGCGGACAGGGGGCCTTGAACACTGAAGCTTTCTTT.

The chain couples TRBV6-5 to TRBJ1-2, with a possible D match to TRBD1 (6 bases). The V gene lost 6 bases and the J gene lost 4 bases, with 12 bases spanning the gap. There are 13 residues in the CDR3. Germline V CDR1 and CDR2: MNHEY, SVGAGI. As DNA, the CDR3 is TGTGCCAGCAGCCGAGGGGGTGGCTATGGCTACACCTTC. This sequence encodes CASSRGGGYGYTF.

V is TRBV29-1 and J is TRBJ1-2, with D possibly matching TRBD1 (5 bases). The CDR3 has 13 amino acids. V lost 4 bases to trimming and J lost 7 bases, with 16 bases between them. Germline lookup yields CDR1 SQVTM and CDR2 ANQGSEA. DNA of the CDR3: TGCAGCGTTGGGGGCCAGACGATACCTGGCTACACCTTC. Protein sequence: CSVGGQTIPGYTF.

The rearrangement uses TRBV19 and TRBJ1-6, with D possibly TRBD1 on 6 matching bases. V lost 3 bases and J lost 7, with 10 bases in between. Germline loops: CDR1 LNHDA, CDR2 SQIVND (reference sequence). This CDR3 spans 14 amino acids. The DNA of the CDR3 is TGTGCCAGTAGTATTACAGGGCCAAATTCACCCCTCCACTTT. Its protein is CASSITGPNSPLHF. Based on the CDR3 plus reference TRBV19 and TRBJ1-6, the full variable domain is DGGITQSPKYLFRKEGQNVTLSCEQNLNHDAMYWYRQDPGQGLRLIYYSQIVNDFQKGDIAEGYSVSREKKESFPLTVTSAQKNPTAFYLCASSITGPNSPLHFGNGTRLTVT.

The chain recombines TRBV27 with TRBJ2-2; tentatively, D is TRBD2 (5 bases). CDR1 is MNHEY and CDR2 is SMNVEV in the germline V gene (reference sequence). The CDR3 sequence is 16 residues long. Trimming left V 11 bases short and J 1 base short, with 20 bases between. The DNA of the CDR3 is TGTGCCGGCTTTCGAGAGGGCAAGCTGAACACCGGGGAGCTGTTTTTT. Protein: CAGFREGKLNTGELFF.

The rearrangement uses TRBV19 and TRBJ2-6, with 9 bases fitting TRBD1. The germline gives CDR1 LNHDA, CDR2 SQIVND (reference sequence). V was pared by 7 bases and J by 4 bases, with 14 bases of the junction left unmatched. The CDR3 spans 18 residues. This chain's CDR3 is CASTNLQQGAYGANVLTF. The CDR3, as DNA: TGTGCCAGTACCAACCTTCAACAGGGGGCGTACGGGGCCAACGTCCTGACTTTC.